A selection of T cell receptor beta chains follows, all from one sample in a study of T cell responses to AZD1222 COVID-19 vaccine. Data came from immunoSEQ multiplex PCR; TCRdb stores just in-frame clones and leaves some out. This repertoire shows 150,000 or so clones, about nine tenths found once; its top ten account for 6.9%. The specimen comprised peripheral blood, sampled on day 0 of AZD1222 vaccination. The receptors come from an adult in good health. Each CDR3 is given with its conserved first and last residue. A D gene is named only where the DNA matches it firmly. Only some rows state a clone size, as once, few, many or a class for expanded clones.

- - TRBJ2-3 TRBV7-2 CASTPVRADTQYF TGTGCCAGCACCCCAGTACGGGCAGATACGCAGTATTTT
- - TRBJ2-3 TRBV14 CASTGQITDTQYF TGTGCCAGCACCGGACAGATCACAGATACGCAGTATTTT
- - TRBJ2-5 TRBV6-4 CASSPGAQETQYF TGTGCCAGCAGTCCCGGGGCTCAAGAGACCCAGTACTTC
TRBD2 - TRBJ2-7 TRBV10-3 CAISGTSGGAYEQYF TGTGCCATCAGCGGGACTAGCGGGGGGGCCTACGAGCAGTACTTC
- - TRBJ2-7 TRBV27 CASSLGGESYEQYF TGTGCCAGCAGCCTCGGGGGAGAATCCTACGAGCAGTACTTC
- - TRBJ2-3 TRBV27 CASSSRTGTDTQYF TGTGCCAGCAGTTCGCGGACAGGCACAGATACGCAGTATTTT
TRBD2 - TRBJ2-1 TRBV28 CASSLSAGGPGGIEQFF TGTGCCAGCAGTTTATCGGCCGGGGGCCCGGGGGGGATTGAGCAGTTCTTC
TRBD2 - TRBJ2-1 TRBV5-4 CASSLEVRGAFDEQFF TGTGCCAGCAGCTTGGAGGTGCGGGGGGCTTTCGATGAGCAGTTCTTC
- once TRBJ2-7 TRBV3-1/TRBV3-2 CASSQDRGGLDYEQYF TGTGCCAGCAGCCAAGATAGAGGGGGGCTTGACTACGAGCAGTACTTC
TRBD1 - TRBJ1-1 TRBV24-1 CATSDGDSRAEAFF TGTGCCACCAGTGATGGGGACAGTCGGGCTGAAGCTTTCTTT
- - TRBJ1-6 TRBV4-3 CASSLESSNSPLHF TGCGCCAGCAGCCTAGAGTCAAGCAATTCACCCCTCCACTTT
- - TRBJ2-3 TRBV27 CASINFIGSSLETDTQYF TGTGCCAGCATTAACTTTATTGGTTCTAGTCTTGAAACAGATACGCAGTATTTT
TRBD1 - TRBJ1-1 TRBV10-2 CASSRDRGAFF TGCGCCAGCAGCCGGGACAGGGGGGCTTTCTTT
- - TRBJ2-7 TRBV5-4 CASSLVVSGGEQYF TGTGCCAGCAGCTTGGTAGTCTCCGGAGGCGAGCAGTACTTC
- - TRBJ1-1 TRBV4-1 CASSFGVLEGTEAFF TGCGCCAGCAGCTTCGGGGTCTTGGAAGGAACTGAAGCTTTCTTT
- - TRBJ2-3 TRBV3-1/TRBV3-2 CASSQATDTQYF TGTGCCAGCAGCCAAGCCACAGATACGCAGTATTTT
TRBD1 - TRBJ1-6 TRBV28 CASSHDDRGWGSPLHF TGTGCCAGCAGCCACGACGACAGGGGATGGGGATCACCCCTCCACTTT
TRBD1 - TRBJ1-5 TRBV24-1 CATSDLPPGTGANDNQPQHF TGTGCCACCAGTGATCTCCCTCCCGGGACAGGGGCTAATGACAATCAGCCCCAGCATTTT
- once TRBJ2-7 TRBV5-8 CASSLGTLSYEQYF TGTGCCAGCAGCCTAGGCACATTATCCTACGAGCAGTACTTC
- - TRBJ1-4 TRBV28 CASSLDGRWVEKLFF TGTGCCAGCAGCCTCGACGGGAGATGGGTTGAAAAACTGTTTTTT
TRBD1 - TRBJ2-7 TRBV19 CASSPYGQGTYEQYF TGTGCCAGTAGTCCCTATGGACAGGGTACGTACGAGCAGTACTTC
- - TRBJ1-4 TRBV18 CASSPGALRNEKLFF TGTGCCAGCTCACCCGGGGCCCTCCGTAATGAAAAACTGTTTTTT
TRBD2 few TRBJ2-2 TRBV4-2 CASSQLAGDTGELFF TGTGCCAGCAGCCAACTAGCGGGGGACACCGGGGAGCTGTTTTTT
- - TRBJ2-4 TRBV4-2 CASSQVAEAKNIQYF TGTGCCAGCAGCCAAGTAGCGGAGGCCAAAAACATTCAGTACTTC
- - TRBJ2-7 TRBV7-9 CASSSGTYYEQYF TGTGCCAGCAGCTCCGGGACGTACTACGAGCAGTACTTC
TRBD1 - TRBJ1-5 TRBV4-2 CASLGDRRLGQPQHF TGTGCCAGCCTGGGGGACAGGCGGTTGGGTCAGCCCCAGCATTTT
- - TRBJ2-3 TRBV9 CASSVGIHTDTQYF TGTGCCAGCAGCGTAGGCATACATACAGATACGCAGTATTTT
- - TRBJ1-2 TRBV30 CAWSAEANYGYTF TGTGCCTGGAGTGCCGAGGCTAACTATGGCTACACCTTC
TRBD1 - TRBJ1-5 TRBV10-3 CAISGDSGHQPQHF TGTGCCATCAGTGGGGACAGTGGTCATCAGCCCCAGCATTTT
- - TRBJ1-4 TRBV5-6 CASQATNEKLFF TGTGCCAGCCAGGCAACTAATGAAAAACTGTTTTTT
- - TRBJ1-5 TRBV30 CAWSRGQSNQPQHF TGTGCCTGGAGTCGAGGACAGTCGAATCAGCCCCAGCATTTT
- - TRBJ2-2 TRBV27 CASSPDPWNTGELFF TGTGCCAGCAGCCCCGACCCGTGGAACACCGGGGAGCTGTTTTTT
- - TRBJ2-7 TRBV28 CASSPVQPYEQYF TGTGCCAGCAGTCCAGTGCAGCCCTACGAGCAGTACTTC
- - TRBJ1-5 TRBV12-3/TRBV12-4 CASRKDGEGPQHF TGTGCCAGCAGAAAAGACGGGGAAGGGCCCCAGCATTTT
- - TRBJ2-7 TRBV5-6 CASRITGSPYEQYF TGTGCCAGCAGAATCACCGGGAGCCCATACGAGCAGTACTTC
TRBD1 - TRBJ1-2 TRBV6-5 CASSYWGQGEGYTF TGTGCCAGCAGTTACTGGGGACAGGGGGAGGGCTACACCTTC
- - TRBJ2-5 TRBV5-4 CASSLGFVGVETQYF TGTGCCAGCAGCTTGGGTTTCGTGGGGGTGGAGACCCAGTACTTC
- - TRBJ2-1 TRBV5-8 CASSLEGVGEQFF TGTGCCAGCAGCTTGGAAGGAGTAGGGGAGCAGTTCTTC
- - TRBJ1-1 TRBV7-3 CASSLTPSIEAFF TGTGCCAGCAGCTTAACACCGTCTATTGAAGCTTTCTTT
- - TRBJ1-1 TRBV28 CASSSDSPNTEAFF TGTGCCAGCAGTTCGGACAGCCCAAACACTGAAGCTTTCTTT
TRBD2 - TRBJ2-1 TRBV5-4 CASSLVASGGDNEQFF TGTGCCAGCAGCTTGGTGGCTAGCGGGGGCGACAATGAGCAGTTCTTC
- - TRBJ1-1 TRBV6-5 CAGRAGLGTEAFF TGTGCCGGCCGCGCAGGGTTAGGGACTGAAGCTTTCTTT
- - TRBJ2-7 TRBV4-3 CASSQGRAGYEQYF TGCGCCAGCAGCCAAGGTAGGGCTGGATACGAGCAGTACTTC
- - TRBJ1-1 TRBV30 CAWGGSPDTEAFF TGTGCCTGGGGAGGGTCTCCCGACACTGAAGCTTTCTTT
TRBD1 - TRBJ2-7 TRBV13 CASSYRDSTYEQYF TGTGCCAGCAGCTACCGGGACAGCACCTACGAGCAGTACTTC
- - TRBJ2-7 TRBV5-1 CASSLDRTGDTYEQYF TGCGCCAGCAGCCTGGACCGGACGGGTGATACCTACGAGCAGTACTTC
- - TRBJ1-5 TRBV19 CASSAVGYSNQPQHF TGTGCCAGTAGTGCCGTTGGGTATAGCAATCAGCCCCAGCATTTT
- - TRBJ2-1 TRBV21-1 CASSKRELYNEQFF TGTGCCAGCAGCAAACGGGAGCTGTACAATGAGCAGTTCTTC
- - TRBJ1-4 TRBV7-2 CASSLVRYEKLFF TGTGCCAGCAGCTTAGTGCGGTATGAAAAACTGTTTTTT
- - TRBJ2-5 TRBV15 CATSGRASETQYF TGTGCCACCAGCGGTCGGGCTTCTGAGACCCAGTACTTC
- - TRBJ1-4 TRBV6-5 CASSVELGGLKLFF TGTGCCAGCAGCGTAGAACTGGGGGGTCTAAAACTGTTTTTT
- - TRBJ2-7 TRBV27 CASSEDSNYEQYF TGTGCCAGCAGTGAGGACTCGAACTACGAGCAGTACTTC
- - TRBJ1-2 TRBV19 CASSIEPLRTGYGYTF TGTGCCAGTAGTATAGAGCCACTACGAACTGGCTATGGCTACACCTTC
- - TRBJ2-5 TRBV30 CAWSHPETGRGETQYF TGTGCCTGGAGTCACCCGGAGACTGGACGGGGGGAGACCCAGTACTTC